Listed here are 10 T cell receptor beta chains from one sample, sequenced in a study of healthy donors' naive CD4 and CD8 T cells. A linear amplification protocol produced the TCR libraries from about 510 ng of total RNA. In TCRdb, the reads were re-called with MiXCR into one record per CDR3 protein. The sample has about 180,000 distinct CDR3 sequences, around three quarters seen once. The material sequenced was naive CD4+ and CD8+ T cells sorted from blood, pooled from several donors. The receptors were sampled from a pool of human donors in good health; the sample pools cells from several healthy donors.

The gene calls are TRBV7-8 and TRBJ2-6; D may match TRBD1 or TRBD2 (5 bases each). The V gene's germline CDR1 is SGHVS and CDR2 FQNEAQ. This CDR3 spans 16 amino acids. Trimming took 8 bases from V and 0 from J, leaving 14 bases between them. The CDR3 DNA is TGTGCCAGCCTTGGGGGTCCGGACTCTGGGGCCAACGTCCTGACTTTC. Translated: CASLGGPDSGANVLTF.

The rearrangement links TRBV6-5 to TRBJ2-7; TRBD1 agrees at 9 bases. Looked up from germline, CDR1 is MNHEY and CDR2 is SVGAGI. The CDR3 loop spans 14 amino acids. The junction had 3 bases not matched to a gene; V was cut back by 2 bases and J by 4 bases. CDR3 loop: CASSYGQGIYEQYF. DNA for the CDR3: TGTGCCAGCAGTTACGGACAGGGGATTTACGAGCAGTACTTC.

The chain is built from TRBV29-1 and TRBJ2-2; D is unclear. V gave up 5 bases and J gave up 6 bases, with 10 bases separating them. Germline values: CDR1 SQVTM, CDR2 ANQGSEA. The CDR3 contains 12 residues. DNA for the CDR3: TGCAGCGTTATTCCCGAGTCCGGGGAGCTGTTTTTT. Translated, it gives CSVIPESGELFF.

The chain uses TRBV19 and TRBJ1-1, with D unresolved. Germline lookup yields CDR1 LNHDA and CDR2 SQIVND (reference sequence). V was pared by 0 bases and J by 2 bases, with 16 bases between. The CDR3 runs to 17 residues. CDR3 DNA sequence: TGTGCCAGTAGTATAGATACATCCCCGGCACCCAACACTGAAGCTTTCTTT. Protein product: CASSIDTSPAPNTEAFF. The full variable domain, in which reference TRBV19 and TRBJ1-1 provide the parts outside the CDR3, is DGGITQSPKYLFRKEGQNVTLSCEQNLNHDAMYWYRQDPGQGLRLIYYSQIVNDFQKGDIAEGYSVSREKKESFPLTVTSAQKNPTAFYLCASSIDTSPAPNTEAFFGQGTRLTVV.

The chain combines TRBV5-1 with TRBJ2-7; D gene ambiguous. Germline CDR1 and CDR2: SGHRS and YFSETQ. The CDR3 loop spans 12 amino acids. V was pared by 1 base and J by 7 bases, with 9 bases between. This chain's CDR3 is CASSLSRLEQYF. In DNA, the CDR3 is TGCGCCAGCAGCTTGTCTCGCCTGGAGCAGTACTTC. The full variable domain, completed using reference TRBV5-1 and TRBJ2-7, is KAGVTQTPRYLIKTRGQQVTLSCSPISGHRSVSWYQQTPGQGLQFLFEYFSETQRNKGNFPGRFSGRQFSNSRSEMNVSTLELGDSALYLCASSLSRLEQYFGPGTRLTVT.

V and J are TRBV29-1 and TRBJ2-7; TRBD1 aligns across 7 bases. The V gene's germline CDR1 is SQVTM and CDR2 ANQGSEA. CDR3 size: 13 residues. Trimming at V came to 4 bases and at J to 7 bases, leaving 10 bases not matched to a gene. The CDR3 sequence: CSVVIPGGREQYF. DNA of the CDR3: TGCAGCGTTGTGATTCCAGGGGGACGTGAGCAGTACTTC.

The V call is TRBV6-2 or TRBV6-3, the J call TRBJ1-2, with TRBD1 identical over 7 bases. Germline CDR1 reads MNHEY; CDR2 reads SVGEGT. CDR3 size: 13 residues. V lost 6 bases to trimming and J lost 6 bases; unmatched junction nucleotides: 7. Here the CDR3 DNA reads TGTGCCAGCAGGTCTACAGGGGAGGATGGCTACACCTTC. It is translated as CASRSTGEDGYTF.

CDR3 in amino acids: CASSPETVMNTEAFF. The CDR3, as DNA: TGTGCCAGCAGCCCAGAGACAGTCATGAACACTGAAGCTTTCTTT. The chain couples TRBV6-5 to TRBJ1-1, with D perhaps TRBD1 (5 bases). The CDR3 covers 15 residues. Per the germline V gene, CDR1 is MNHEY and CDR2 is SVGAGI. With 6 bases removed from V and 0 bases from J, the gap between germline ends came to 14 bases.

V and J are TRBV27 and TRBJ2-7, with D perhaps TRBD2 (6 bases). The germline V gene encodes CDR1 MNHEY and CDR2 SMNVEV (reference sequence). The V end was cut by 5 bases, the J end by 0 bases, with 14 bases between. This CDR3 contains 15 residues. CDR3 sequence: CASSPSRGSSYEQYF. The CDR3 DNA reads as TGTGCCAGCAGTCCCTCGCGGGGCAGCTCCTACGAGCAGTACTTC.

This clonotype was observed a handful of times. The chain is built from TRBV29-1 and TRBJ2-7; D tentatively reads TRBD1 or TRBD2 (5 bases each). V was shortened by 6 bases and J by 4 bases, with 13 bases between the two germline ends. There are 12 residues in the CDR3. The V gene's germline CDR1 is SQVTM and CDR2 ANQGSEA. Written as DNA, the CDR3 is TGCAGCGTAGAGGGACGGGCGTACGAGCAGTACTTC. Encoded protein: CSVEGRAYEQYF.